This T cell receptor (beta chain) is from a study of early T cells in non-severe SARS-CoV-2 infection. Overall study context: The input, bulk RNA from unsorted whole blood, was sequenced, and chains were unpaired.

Whole-study findings and limits: Clonotype matching in VDJdb favored anti-spike CD8 responses and did not capture private and CD4 specificities.

Unique molecular identifiers (one per individual cDNA molecule) were attached. Via MiXCR, TCRdb re-called the 5' RACE reads, giving one row per CDR3 protein. The sample consists of more than 60,000 distinct CDR3 sequences, around 13% of them appearing once. This clonotype was detected many times. The antigen is unknown. The CDR3 contains 16 residues. V was shortened by 3 bases and J by 1 base, with 15 bases between the two germline ends. The chain uses TRBV12-3 or TRBV12-4 and TRBJ1-1; no firm D call. This TCR derives from an adult who was a healthcare worker with PCR-confirmed SARS-CoV-2 infection or an uninfected control (not recorded which). Sequenced sample: whole blood. This CDR3 is CASSFPRSPENTEAFF. The CDR3 DNA follows: TGTGCCAGCAGTTTTCCCAGGTCCCCAGAGAACACTGAAGCTTTCTTT.